This T cell receptor beta chain originates from a study of blood T cell repertoires in COVID-19. Study-wide background: Both acute and convalescent COVID-19 samples were obtained from the United States, Italy and Spain. PBMCs, B-cell-depleted T cells, or T cells were the source of the cDNA or gDNA that made up the material.

V dropped 5 bases and J dropped 8; count of bases not matched to a gene: 11. In germline, CDR1 is SGHTA, CDR2 FQGTGA. CDR3 length: 15 residues. Clones were sequenced by immunoSEQ multiplex PCR, and TCRdb holds only the in-frame ones, with some missing. The data hold tens of thousands of clones, with roughly four fifths observed a single time. The receptor comes from a woman between 65 and 79 years old with acute or convalescent COVID-19. The sample was peripheral blood. This chain uses TRBV7-3 with TRBJ2-5, with TRBD2 identical over 10 bases. The CDR3 region has the DNA TGTGCCAGCAGCCCTCTAGCGGGAGAAACGGGAACCCAGTACTTC. It translates to CASSPLAGETGTQYF.